This is a list of T cell receptor beta chains from one sample in a study of blood T cells in healthy people across ages. TCRdb re-analysed the 5' RACE reads in MiXCR, keeping a single row per CDR3 protein. The table includes 580,000 or so distinct CDR3 sequences, less than 60% detected once. Sequencing input: blood. These receptors originate from a man older than 75 in good health. The CDR3 runs from the conserved cysteine through the conserved F or W. A D gene is named only where the DNA matches it firmly. Size is stated for part of the rows, as once, few or many counts, or as a class when the clone is expanded.

J gene: TRBJ2-2
V gene: TRBV2
clone size: .
D gene: .
CDR3 protein: CASSEVVAVGELFF
CDR3 DNA: TGTGCCAGCAGTGAAGTAGTAGCGGTCGGGGAGCTGTTTTTT

J gene: TRBJ2-2
V gene: TRBV20-1
clone size: .
D gene: .
CDR3 protein: CSAREGPGELFF
CDR3 DNA: TGCAGTGCTAGAGAGGGCCCCGGGGAGCTGTTTTTT

J gene: TRBJ1-6
V gene: TRBV7-9
clone size: .
D gene: .
CDR3 protein: CASSLAVGQGRRPLHF
CDR3 DNA: TGTGCCAGCAGCTTAGCCGTAGGGCAGGGGAGAAGACCCCTCCACTTT

J gene: TRBJ2-1
V gene: TRBV6-6
clone size: many
D gene: TRBD2
CDR3 protein: CASSYSSSGGFSYNEQFF
CDR3 DNA: TGTGCCAGCAGTTACTCGTCCAGCGGGGGGTTCTCCTACAATGAGCAGTTCTTC

J gene: TRBJ2-3
V gene: TRBV11-2
clone size: .
D gene: .
CDR3 protein: CASSFPGFTDTQYF
CDR3 DNA: TGTGCCAGCAGCTTCCCGGGTTTCACAGATACGCAGTATTTT

J gene: TRBJ2-1
V gene: TRBV29-1
clone size: few
D gene: .
CDR3 protein: CSVLWDSPSSYNERFF
CDR3 DNA: TGCAGCGTTCTCTGGGACTCCCCAAGCTCCTACAATGAGCGGTTCTTC

J gene: TRBJ2-7
V gene: TRBV6-5
clone size: many
D gene: TRBD2
CDR3 protein: CASSYSGTSHNEQYF
CDR3 DNA: TGTGCCAGCAGTTATTCCGGGACTAGTCATAACGAGCAGTACTTC

J gene: TRBJ2-1
V gene: TRBV7-9
clone size: many
D gene: TRBD2
CDR3 protein: CASSSALAGVHNEQFF
CDR3 DNA: TGTGCCAGCAGCTCAGCACTAGCGGGAGTGCACAATGAGCAGTTCTTC

J gene: TRBJ2-7
V gene: TRBV4-3
clone size: .
D gene: TRBD2
CDR3 protein: CASSHVSGSGTYEQYF
CDR3 DNA: TGCGCCAGCAGCCACGTTAGCGGGAGTGGGACCTACGAGCAGTACTTC

J gene: TRBJ1-1
V gene: TRBV29-1
clone size: .
D gene: .
CDR3 protein: CSVHLGGDTEAFF
CDR3 DNA: TGCAGCGTCCACCTCGGTGGGGACACTGAAGCTTTCTTT

J gene: TRBJ1-1
V gene: TRBV7-2
clone size: .
D gene: .
CDR3 protein: CASSLVFQTNTEAFF
CDR3 DNA: TGTGCCAGCAGCTTGGTTTTCCAAACCAACACTGAAGCTTTCTTT

J gene: TRBJ2-7
V gene: TRBV5-6
clone size: .
D gene: .
CDR3 protein: CASSLVSTSSYNEQYF
CDR3 DNA: TGTGCCAGCAGCTTAGTCTCAACGAGCTCCTACAATGAGCAGTACTTC

J gene: TRBJ1-2
V gene: TRBV10-3
clone size: few
D gene: .
CDR3 protein: CAISDVLNYGYTF
CDR3 DNA: TGTGCCATCAGTGACGTCCTTAACTATGGCTACACCTTC

J gene: TRBJ2-1
V gene: TRBV9
clone size: few
D gene: TRBD2
CDR3 protein: CASSVASSGILDEQFF
CDR3 DNA: TGTGCCAGCAGCGTAGCCTCTAGCGGGATACTGGATGAGCAGTTCTTC

J gene: TRBJ2-1
V gene: TRBV28
clone size: .
D gene: TRBD2
CDR3 protein: CASRDFSGVSYNEQFF
CDR3 DNA: TGTGCCAGCAGGGATTTTAGCGGGGTCTCCTACAATGAGCAGTTCTTC

J gene: TRBJ2-7
V gene: TRBV11-1
clone size: .
D gene: TRBD1
CDR3 protein: CASSQGQGTRREQYF
CDR3 DNA: TGTGCCAGCAGCCAAGGACAGGGGACGCGCCGCGAGCAGTACTTC

J gene: TRBJ2-5
V gene: TRBV7-2
clone size: .
D gene: .
CDR3 protein: CASSPSRGTIETQYF
CDR3 DNA: TGTGCCAGCAGCCCCAGCCGGGGTACAATAGAGACCCAGTACTTC

J gene: TRBJ2-1
V gene: TRBV6-2/TRBV6-3
clone size: .
D gene: TRBD2
CDR3 protein: CASSWGSGEGSYNEQFF
CDR3 DNA: TGTGCCAGCAGTTGGGGTAGCGGGGAAGGCTCCTACAATGAGCAGTTCTTC

J gene: TRBJ2-1
V gene: TRBV9
clone size: .
D gene: .
CDR3 protein: CASSVSLAAHKQFF
CDR3 DNA: TGTGCCAGCAGCGTATCACTAGCAGCGCATAAGCAGTTCTTC

J gene: TRBJ2-3
V gene: TRBV7-9
clone size: .
D gene: .
CDR3 protein: CASSWSSKRIEDTQYF
CDR3 DNA: TGTGCCAGCAGCTGGAGTTCCAAGAGGATCGAAGATACGCAGTATTTT

J gene: TRBJ2-5
V gene: TRBV20-1
clone size: few
D gene: .
CDR3 protein: CSASSVGRQTQYF
CDR3 DNA: TGCAGTGCTAGTTCGGTCGGCAGGCAGACCCAGTACTTC

J gene: TRBJ2-2
V gene: TRBV9
clone size: .
D gene: .
CDR3 protein: CASSVGPGELFF
CDR3 DNA: TGTGCCAGCAGCGTAGGACCCGGGGAGCTGTTTTTT

J gene: TRBJ2-1
V gene: TRBV6-5
clone size: many
D gene: TRBD1
CDR3 protein: CASSRWDRKDNEQFF
CDR3 DNA: TGTGCCAGCAGTCGATGGGACAGGAAAGACAATGAGCAGTTCTTC

J gene: TRBJ2-5
V gene: TRBV29-1
clone size: once
D gene: .
CDR3 protein: CSVDLVGETQYF
CDR3 DNA: TGCAGCGTTGATCTGGTGGGGGAGACCCAGTACTTC

J gene: TRBJ2-3
V gene: TRBV7-9
clone size: .
D gene: .
CDR3 protein: CASSFVLSLTDAQYF
CDR3 DNA: TGTGCCAGCAGCTTTGTCCTATCTCTCACAGATGCGCAGTATTTT

J gene: TRBJ2-3
V gene: TRBV7-8
clone size: .
D gene: .
CDR3 protein: CASSLAGFYPDTQYF
CDR3 DNA: TGTGCCAGCAGCTTAGCGGGCTTCTACCCAGATACGCAGTATTTT

J gene: TRBJ2-7
V gene: TRBV7-2
clone size: .
D gene: .
CDR3 protein: CASSLGTADHEQYF
CDR3 DNA: TGTGCCAGCAGCCTTGGGACGGCGGACCACGAGCAGTACTTC

J gene: TRBJ1-4
V gene: TRBV7-2
clone size: .
D gene: .
CDR3 protein: CASSLTLVEKLFF
CDR3 DNA: TGTGCCAGCAGCTTAACCCTAGTCGAAAAACTGTTTTTT

J gene: TRBJ2-1
V gene: TRBV12-3/TRBV12-4
clone size: few
D gene: .
CDR3 protein: CASSLGVSNEQFF
CDR3 DNA: TGTGCCAGCAGTTTGGGTGTTTCCAATGAGCAGTTCTTC

J gene: TRBJ1-2
V gene: TRBV2
clone size: once
D gene: .
CDR3 protein: CASSERDTYFFYGYTF
CDR3 DNA: TGTGCCAGCAGTGAAAGGGACACGTATTTTTTCTATGGCTACACCTTC

J gene: TRBJ1-2
V gene: TRBV28
clone size: few
D gene: .
CDR3 protein: CASSFGQGRGYTF
CDR3 DNA: TGTGCCAGCAGTTTTGGGCAGGGAAGGGGTTACACCTTC

J gene: TRBJ1-1
V gene: TRBV12-3/TRBV12-4
clone size: .
D gene: TRBD1
CDR3 protein: CASSLRGGGTVNTEAFF
CDR3 DNA: TGTGCCAGCAGTTTAAGGGGGGGCGGGACAGTGAACACTGAAGCTTTCTTT

J gene: TRBJ2-6
V gene: TRBV6-5
clone size: many
D gene: .
CDR3 protein: CASSYSYPGTYSGANVLTF
CDR3 DNA: TGTGCCAGCAGTTACTCGTATCCAGGGACTTACTCTGGGGCCAACGTCCTGACTTTC

J gene: TRBJ1-2
V gene: TRBV2
clone size: few
D gene: .
CDR3 protein: CASSEGSDYGYTF
CDR3 DNA: TGTGCCAGCAGTGAAGGTTCCGACTATGGCTACACCTTC

J gene: TRBJ1-6
V gene: TRBV7-2
clone size: .
D gene: .
CDR3 protein: CASSISYNSPLHF
CDR3 DNA: TGTGCCAGCAGCATCTCCTATAATTCACCCCTCCACTTT

J gene: TRBJ1-2
V gene: TRBV24-1
clone size: .
D gene: .
CDR3 protein: CATSSGLFNYGCTF
CDR3 DNA: TGTGCCACCAGTAGTGGCCTATTTAACTATGGCTGCACCTTC

J gene: TRBJ1-6
V gene: TRBV27
clone size: .
D gene: .
CDR3 protein: CASRVGAGGSPLHF
CDR3 DNA: TGTGCCAGCAGGGTCGGGGCTGGGGGTTCACCCCTCCACTTT

J gene: TRBJ2-4
V gene: TRBV12-3/TRBV12-4
clone size: many
D gene: .
CDR3 protein: CASSLAIAKNIQYF
CDR3 DNA: TGTGCCAGCAGTTTAGCTATAGCCAAAAACATTCAGTACTTC

J gene: TRBJ2-1
V gene: TRBV20-1
clone size: .
D gene: TRBD2
CDR3 protein: CSAPARTSGGYEQFF
CDR3 DNA: TGCAGTGCACCGGCCAGGACTAGCGGGGGTTATGAGCAGTTCTTC

J gene: TRBJ2-1
V gene: TRBV12-3/TRBV12-4
clone size: few
D gene: TRBD2
CDR3 protein: CASSLSLAGVEQFF
CDR3 DNA: TGTGCCAGCAGTTTATCTCTAGCGGGGGTTGAGCAGTTCTTC

J gene: TRBJ1-2
V gene: TRBV4-2
clone size: .
D gene: .
CDR3 protein: CASSQEQAGAHNGYTF
CDR3 DNA: TGTGCCAGCAGCCAAGAGCAGGCGGGGGCGCATAATGGCTACACCTTC

J gene: TRBJ2-2
V gene: TRBV21-1
clone size: .
D gene: .
CDR3 protein: CASRPHPWTNGELFF
CDR3 DNA: TGTGCCAGCAGACCCCACCCGTGGACAAACGGGGAGCTGTTTTTT

J gene: TRBJ2-5
V gene: TRBV6-5
clone size: few
D gene: TRBD2
CDR3 protein: CASSLAGGIGETQYF
CDR3 DNA: TGTGCCAGCAGTTTAGCGGGGGGTATAGGAGAGACCCAGTACTTC